Shown below are 21 T cell receptor beta chains from a single sample sequenced in a study of a mutant IDH1 vaccine in newly diagnosed glioma. What these receptors recognize is not known. Time point here: week 5, during vaccination. Topical imiquimod accompanied each vaccine dose, which consisted of 300 ug of mutant IDH1 20-mer peptide. The assay was immunoSEQ multiplex PCR, and TCRdb's table has in-frame clones only and misses some. The table lists about 58,000 clones, roughly 80% of them singletons, with about 7.2% in the top ten. This material consisted of PBMCs, taken from a glioma patient whose treatment included an IDH1 peptide vaccine. These receptors all stem from a woman aged 45 to 65 with glioma.

The chain uses TRBV9 and TRBJ2-1; perhaps TRBD2 as D (7 bases). The germline V and J ends were trimmed by 0 bases and 6 bases, with 10 bases remaining between them. CDR1 and CDR2 (germline): SGDLS, YYNGEE. The CDR3 is 14 amino acids. This CDR3 reads CASSVVGGLNEQFF. The DNA of the CDR3 is TGTGCCAGCAGCGTAGTGGGGGGGCTCAATGAGCAGTTCTTC.

V gene TRBV29-1 combines with J gene TRBJ2-5; 9 nucleotides align to TRBD1. CDR3 length: 14 amino acids. V shed 4 bases and J 4 bases; nucleotides not matched to a gene: 7. The germline V gene encodes CDR1 SQVTM and CDR2 ANQGSEA. The CDR3 spells CSVVLGQGRETQYF. For the CDR3, the DNA is TGCAGCGTTGTTTTGGGACAGGGACGAGAGACCCAGTACTTC.

J is TRBJ1-5 and V is TRBV2, with 9 bases identical to TRBD1. V was pared by 10 bases and J by 5 bases, with 12 bases of the junction left unmatched. The CDR3 has 15 amino acids. The germline V gene has CDR1 SNHLY and CDR2 FYNNEI. The CDR3 spells CATSGTGTGYQPQHF. CDR3 nucleotide sequence: TGTGCCACCTCCGGGACAGGGACAGGTTATCAGCCCCAGCATTTT.

The rearrangement links TRBV5-4 to TRBJ2-6; TRBD1 might be the D (7 bases). Germline V lookup: CDR1 SGHNT, CDR2 YYREEE (reference sequence). This CDR3 spans 15 amino acids. V was clipped by 4 bases and J by 9 bases, with 17 bases between them. CDR3 region: CASSQRTGGSNVLTF. The CDR3 DNA sequence: TGTGCCAGCAGCCAGAGGACAGGAGGGAGCAACGTCCTGACTTTC.

The chain uses TRBV2 and TRBJ2-1; D gene ambiguous. The germline CDR1 and CDR2 sequences are SNHLY and FYNNEI. Trimming left V 6 bases short and J 2 bases short, with 14 bases between. This CDR3 is built from 15 residues. For the CDR3, the DNA is TGTGCCAGCAGCCCAATAGCTGTTCCCTACAATGAGCAGTTCTTC. This encodes CASSPIAVPYNEQFF.

This clone came up a few times. This sequence joins TRBV19 and TRBJ1-2; D unclear. The CDR3 sequence is 14 residues long. Germline CDR1 LNHDA, CDR2 SQIVND (reference sequence). V dropped 3 bases and J dropped 1 base, with 9 bases sitting between them. CDR3 sequence: CASSIQTDNYGYTF. CDR3 nucleotide sequence: TGTGCCAGTAGTATCCAGACGGATAACTATGGCTACACCTTC. Based on the CDR3 plus reference TRBV19 and TRBJ1-2, the full variable domain is DGGITQSPKYLFRKEGQNVTLSCEQNLNHDAMYWYRQDPGQGLRLIYYSQIVNDFQKGDIAEGYSVSREKKESFPLTVTSAQKNPTAFYLCASSIQTDNYGYTFGSGTRLTVV.

V is TRBV7-6 and J is TRBJ2-1; either TRBD1 or TRBD2 may fit D (7 bases each). The CDR3 extends over 17 amino acids. CDR1 and CDR2 (germline): SGHVS, FNYEAQ. V lost 3 bases to trimming and J lost 3 bases, with 18 bases between them. The CDR3 sequence: CASSFGGGTVGYNEQFF. In DNA form, the CDR3 reads TGTGCCAGCAGCTTTGGGGGGGGGACAGTGGGCTACAATGAGCAGTTCTTC.

The gene calls are TRBV6-6 and TRBJ2-5; tentative D call: TRBD2 (7 bases). This CDR3 comprises 13 residues. Trimming shortened V by 4 bases and J by 13 bases, and 19 bases separated the two germline ends. Germline CDR1 MNHNY, CDR2 SVGAGI (reference sequence). The CDR3 loop reads CASSLPGGRTAYF. CDR3 nucleotide sequence: TGTGCCAGCAGTTTACCCGGGGGGCGGACCGCGTACTTC.

The chain has TRBV29-1 and TRBJ1-1; D uncertain. The ends were cut back, 7 bases at V and 3 bases at J, with 12 bases in the middle. Germline V lookup: CDR1 SQVTM, CDR2 ANQGSEA. The CDR3 spans 12 residues. CDR3 bases: TGCAGCGCCGCGGACGGGGACACTGAAGCTTTCTTT. This gives the protein CSAADGDTEAFF.

This chain joins TRBV5-1 and TRBJ1-1; tentative D call: TRBD1 (5 bases). The V gene's germline CDR1 is SGHRS and CDR2 YFSETQ. CDR3 length: 13 residues. The V end was cut by 5 bases, the J end by 2 bases, with 10 bases between. This chain's CDR3 is CASRWQGNTEAFF. Written as DNA, the CDR3 is TGCGCCAGCAGATGGCAGGGCAACACTGAAGCTTTCTTT. The full variable domain, rest sourced from reference TRBV5-1 and TRBJ1-1, is KAGVTQTPRYLIKTRGQQVTLSCSPISGHRSVSWYQQTPGQGLQFLFEYFSETQRNKGNFPGRFSGRQFSNSRSEMNVSTLELGDSALYLCASRWQGNTEAFFGQGTRLTVV.

This chain joins TRBV27 and TRBJ2-3; unclear D gene. CDR1 is MNHEY and CDR2 is SMNVEV in the germline V gene (reference sequence). The CDR3 covers 16 residues. The V end lost 0 bases, the J end lost 6 bases, and 16 bases lay between the germline ends. This chain's CDR3 is CASSLSLGWAQDTQYF. The CDR3 nucleotides are TGTGCCAGCAGTTTATCGTTGGGGTGGGCTCAGGATACGCAGTATTTT.

This clone appeared a single time. The chain joins TRBV4-3 to TRBJ1-3; 8 bases are shared with TRBD1. The V and J ends lost 3 bases and 8 bases, in that order; junction bases with no gene match: 12. CDR3 length equals 16 residues. Germline lookup yields CDR1 LGHNA and CDR2 YSLEER. As DNA, the CDR3 is TGCGCCAGCAGCCAGATCCTCCAGGGGGCAGGAGACACCATATATTTT. Protein sequence: CASSQILQGAGDTIYF.

The rearrangement joins TRBV2 to TRBJ1-1, with D unresolved. Trimming removed 7 bases from V and 4 bases from J, with 13 bases in between. This CDR3 contains 13 residues. Germline V gene sequence: CDR1 SNHLY, CDR2 FYNNEI. CDR3 DNA sequence: TGTGCCAGCAACGGCGGGATCGCCACTGAAGCTTTCTTT. It specifies CASNGGIATEAFF. Drawing the rest from reference TRBV2 and TRBJ1-1, the complete variable domain is EPEVTQTPSHQVTQMGQEVILRCVPISNHLYFYWYRQILGQKVEFLVSFYNNEISEKSEIFDDQFSVERPDGSNFTLKIRSTKLEDSAMYFCASNGGIATEAFFGQGTRLTVV.

This clone was detected only a few times. V gene TRBV6-1 combines with J gene TRBJ1-6; D perhaps matches TRBD1 (5 bases). V was pared by 7 bases and J by 7 bases, with 11 bases between. The CDR3 totals 13 residues. Germline assignment: CDR1 MNHNS and CDR2 SASEGT. The CDR3 DNA reads as TGTGCCAGCAAAGGGGAAGGGAATTCACCCCTCCACTTT. This encodes CASKGEGNSPLHF.

V gene TRBV6-4 combines with J gene TRBJ1-1; D remains unclear. The CDR3 is made up of 13 amino acids. Between the trimmed V and J ends, which lost 6 bases and 0 bases, there was a span of 8 bases. CDR1 and CDR2 (germline): MRHNA, SNTAGT. The CDR3 here is CASRGSVNTEAFF. For the CDR3, the DNA is TGTGCCAGCAGGGGATCAGTGAACACTGAAGCTTTCTTT.

The chain employs TRBV7-9 and TRBJ1-1; D possibly corresponds to TRBD1 (6 bases). The CDR3 loop spans 11 amino acids. The V and J ends lost 5 bases and 11 bases respectively, with 12 bases between them. Germline CDR1 reads SEHNR; CDR2 reads FQNEAQ (reference sequence). The CDR3 here is CASSIQGLAFF. CDR3 nucleotides: TGTGCCAGCAGCATACAGGGCCTGGCTTTCTTT.

The chain carries TRBV6-1 and TRBJ2-3; D is uncertain. Germline V gene lookup returns CDR1 MNHNS and CDR2 SASEGT. Trimming took 6 bases from V and 0 from J, leaving 1 base between them. The CDR3 sequence is 11 residues long. CDR3 DNA sequence: TGTGCCAGCAGCAGCACAGATACGCAGTATTTT. It yields the protein CASSSTDTQYF.

V and J are TRBV27 and TRBJ2-7; possibly TRBD1 for D (6 bases). Per the germline V gene, CDR1 is MNHEY and CDR2 is SMNVEV (reference sequence). This CDR3 contains 15 residues. V lost 4 bases, J lost 2 bases, and 15 bases lay in between. The CDR3 spells CASSSNPTGPYEQYF. The CDR3 DNA reads as TGTGCCAGCAGTTCCAATCCGACAGGACCCTACGAGCAGTACTTC.

The chain has TRBV2 and TRBJ2-7; 12 nucleotides line up with TRBD1. The germline gives CDR1 SNHLY, CDR2 FYNNEI. Unmatched junction bases numbered 11, after V lost 8 bases and J lost 0 bases. The CDR3 has 17 residues. Here the CDR3 DNA reads TGTGCCAGCCACGGACCGGGACAGGGGGCTTCCTCCTACGAGCAGTACTTC. Amino acids: CASHGPGQGASSYEQYF.

The chain uses TRBV28 and TRBJ1-5; possible D gene TRBD1, 5 bases. The V gene's germline CDR1 is MDHEN and CDR2 SYDVKM. V was trimmed by 2 bases and J by 6 bases, leaving 8 bases between them. This CDR3 contains 13 residues. The chain's CDR3 is CASSLGGVQPQHF. As DNA, the CDR3 is TGTGCCAGCAGTTTAGGGGGAGTTCAGCCCCAGCATTTT.

The chain links TRBV6-1 to TRBJ1-5, with TRBD1 matching 8 bases. V gave up 4 bases and J gave up 0 bases; unmatched junction bases: 11. Germline CDR1 MNHNS, CDR2 SASEGT. CDR3 length: 18 amino acids. The CDR3 nucleotides are TGTGCCAGCAGTGTGGGCAGGGGGCAGCTTTATAGCAATCAGCCCCAGCATTTT. Its protein is CASSVGRGQLYSNQPQHF.